This T cell receptor beta chain emerged from a study of T cells expressing NK-cell markers. Across the study: It was from sorted CD3+CD56+NKG2C+, CD3+CD56+NKG2C- and CD3+CD56-NKG2C+ T cells that TCR beta repertoires came. Study observations and caveats: Once again these clonotypes came out on top in the CD3+CD56-NKG2C+ fraction of several donors. It was still unclear whether expanded NKG2C+ T cell clones were HCMV specific. Of the CD8+ T cell pool in more than 5 donors, roughly 1.0-7.0% was accounted for by dominant NKG2C+ clonotypes.

Germline CDR1 LNHNV, CDR2 YYDKDF (reference sequence). This CDR3 contains 13 residues. Remarks on this clonotype: Antigen specificity is unknown.

TCRdb re-called the 5' RACE reads; every CDR3 protein appears as one record, without DNA. Listed are about 400,000 distinct CDR3 sequences; approximately 11% falls within the top ten. The chain combines TRBV15 with TRBJ2-4. Sequenced input: blood T cells: a sorted CD56 or NKG2C T cell subset, CD4+ or CD8+ T cells, or bulk PBMC T cells (not recorded which). The sequence was obtained from a woman in her 50s in good health. The CDR3 region is CATSREQANIQYF.